The clone carrying this TCR beta chain was seen more than once but under ten times. Extractions gave at least 6 micrograms of total RNA per sample. The CDR3 extends over 15 amino acids. Germline V gives CDR1 LGHDT, CDR2 YNNKEL (reference sequence). Trimming stripped 1 base from V and 2 bases from J, with 8 bases between. A sample-barcoded 5' primer and a J-beta primer mix were used in a second PCR of about 7 to 12 cycles. TCRdb itself ran the 5' RACE reads through MiXCR, one entry per CDR3 protein. The table records some 1.5 million distinct CDR3 sequences, about 45% of them present only once. This sample was taken from a study of blood T cells in healthy people across ages.

Material for sequencing was blood. The chain links TRBV3-1 to TRBJ2-2; D may be TRBD2 (6 bases). The origin of this receptor is a woman between 18 and 29 years old in good health. The CDR3 spells CASSQGAGNTGELFF. For the CDR3, the DNA is TGTGCCAGCAGCCAAGGGGCGGGAAACACCGGGGAGCTGTTTTTT.